What follows are 25 T cell receptor beta chains derived from one specimen sequenced in a study of CD8 T cells in ankylosing spondylitis. Study-level findings and limits: Seven to nine highly homologous variants formed a TCR beta motif that appeared characteristic of ankylosing spondylitis blood.

Via MiXCR, TCRdb re-called the 5' RACE reads, giving one row per CDR3 protein. The data show about 400,000 distinct CDR3 sequences, around 22% seen once. What these receptors recognize is not known. The sample taken for sequencing was blood, either unsorted or a sorted T cell fraction (not recorded which). These receptors all come from a male donor with ankylosing spondylitis.

The chain combines TRBV5-6 with TRBJ2-4, with D possibly matching TRBD2 (6 bases). V shed 4 bases and J shed 7 bases, with 12 bases lying between them. CDR1 and CDR2 (germline): SGHDT, YYEEEE. The CDR3 contains 13 residues. CDR3 sequence (DNA): TGTGCCAGCAGCCGGACTATCGTCAACATTCAGTACTTC. Translated: CASSRTIVNIQYF.

The chain combines TRBV9 with TRBJ2-7, with a weak D call TRBD1 (5 bases). Germline CDR1 SGDLS, CDR2 YYNGEE. The CDR3 extends over 15 amino acids. V was trimmed by 3 bases and J by 7 bases, leaving 20 bases between them. CDR3 loop: CASSAQGGAAMEQYF. The CDR3, as DNA: TGTGCCAGCAGCGCCCAAGGTGGGGCAGCGATGGAGCAGTACTTC.

J is TRBJ2-1 and V is TRBV11-1, with D perhaps TRBD2 (5 bases). The CDR3 has 16 amino acids. Trimming left V 5 bases short and J 1 base short, with 15 bases between. CDR1 and CDR2 (germline): SGHAT, FQDESV (reference sequence). This chain's CDR3 is CASSAIDYRSYNEQFF. CDR3 bases: TGTGCCAGCAGCGCTATTGACTATAGGTCCTACAATGAGCAGTTCTTC.

This clonotype was seen only a few times. The chain couples TRBV19 to TRBJ2-1, with D uncertain. CDR1 and CDR2 (germline): LNHDA, SQIVND (reference sequence). This CDR3 contains 13 residues. V was clipped by 1 base and J by 13 bases, with 14 bases between them. The CDR3 reads CASSIANFPSQFF. The DNA for the CDR3 is TGTGCCAGTAGTATAGCGAACTTCCCGAGTCAGTTCTTC.

The J gene is TRBJ2-1, the V gene TRBV7-9, with 8 bases matching TRBD2. CDR1 SEHNR and CDR2 FQNEAQ come from the germline V gene (reference sequence). The CDR3 consists of 16 residues. V lost 5 bases and J lost 3; bases outside the gene matches: 9. This CDR3 is CASSGPSGGGYNEQFF. The DNA for the CDR3 is TGTGCCAGCAGCGGACCCAGCGGGGGAGGCTACAATGAGCAGTTCTTC.

This clonotype was counted at least ten times. V gene TRBV11-2 combines with J gene TRBJ2-2, with 9 positions matching TRBD2. The ends lost 4 bases at V and 7 bases at J; junction bases unmatched: 10. Germline V CDR1 and CDR2: SGHAT, FQNNGV. CDR3 length: 16 residues. The CDR3 DNA reads TGTGCCAGCAGCTCCCTCCCAGCGGGAGGCGGCGGGGAGCTGTTTTTT. Translating gives CASSSLPAGGGGELFF.

This clonotype appeared a single time. The chain has TRBV4-2 and TRBJ2-1; possibly TRBD1 for D (5 bases). Germline lookup yields CDR1 LGHNA and CDR2 YNFKEQ. The CDR3 is 14 amino acids. V was clipped by 0 bases and J by 7 bases, with 10 bases between them. The CDR3 region is CASSQDNYRNEQFF. As DNA, the CDR3 is TGTGCCAGCAGCCAAGATAACTACAGGAATGAGCAGTTCTTC.

The genes are TRBV7-9 and TRBJ1-2; 10 nucleotides agree with TRBD1. The V segment lost 1 base and the J segment 5 bases; nucleotides outside the gene matches: 7. This CDR3 contains 16 residues. Germline V CDR1 and CDR2: SEHNR, FQNEAQ (reference sequence). In DNA form, the CDR3 reads TGTGCCAGCAGCTTAGGCGGGACAGGGGCCTCTTATGGCTACACCTTC. Residues: CASSLGGTGASYGYTF. Together with reference TRBV7-9 and TRBJ1-2, the CDR3 gives the full variable domain: DTGVSQNPRHKITKRGQNVTFRCDPISEHNRLYWYRQTLGQGPEFLTYFQNEAQLEKSRLLSDRFSAERPKGSFSTLEIQRTEQGDSAMYLCASSLGGTGASYGYTFGSGTRLTVV.

This clonotype was picked up a small number of times. The chain couples TRBV9 to TRBJ1-2; no definite D call. V lost 4 bases to trimming and J lost 1 base, with 14 bases between them. Germline loops: CDR1 SGDLS, CDR2 YYNGEE. This CDR3 comprises 15 residues. The CDR3 protein is CASSPQQAFNYGYTF. The CDR3 DNA sequence: TGTGCCAGCAGCCCCCAGCAGGCCTTTAACTATGGCTACACCTTC.

The chain carries TRBV2 and TRBJ2-1; maybe TRBD2 (6 bases). Trimming removed 8 bases at V and 7 bases at J, with 15 bases between. The CDR3 loop spans 13 amino acids. Germline V gives CDR1 SNHLY, CDR2 FYNNEI. The CDR3 DNA is TGTGCCAGCGAATGGGGGGACGTGAATGAGCAGTTCTTC. This sequence encodes CASEWGDVNEQFF.

This clonotype has more than one count but fewer than ten. V is TRBV7-6 and J is TRBJ1-5; a possible D gene is TRBD1 (6 bases). The germline V gene encodes CDR1 SGHVS and CDR2 FNYEAQ. Trimming pared 0 bases from V and 7 bases from J, leaving 10 bases between. The CDR3 covers 14 residues. The chain's CDR3 is CASSLADRRQPQHF. CDR3 DNA sequence: TGTGCCAGCAGCTTAGCAGACAGGAGGCAGCCCCAGCATTTT.

This rearrangement joins TRBV6-1 to TRBJ2-7; a possible D gene is TRBD2 (6 bases). V was shortened by 6 bases and J by 0 bases, with 18 bases between the two germline ends. Germline CDR1 and CDR2: MNHNS and SASEGT. The CDR3 covers 16 residues. The CDR3 nucleotides read TGTGCCAGCAGCGCCCCGTTAGCGGAGAGCTCCTACGAGCAGTACTTC. Residues: CASSAPLAESSYEQYF.

In this sample, this clonotype turned up a few times. This chain connects TRBV7-2 to TRBJ2-7; 7 positions agree with TRBD2. Germline values: CDR1 SGHTA, CDR2 FQGNSA. The CDR3 is made up of 15 amino acids. The ends lost 1 base at V and 3 bases at J; junction bases unmatched: 6. The CDR3, as DNA: TGTGCCAGCAGCTTAGGCGAGCGGGGACTCTACGAGCAGTACTTC. Encoded protein: CASSLGERGLYEQYF.

This clonotype turned up a few times. The chain joins TRBV4-3 to TRBJ2-2; no firm D call. The CDR3 covers 15 residues. The germline CDR1 and CDR2 sequences are LGHNA and YSLEER. Trimming took off 1 base at V and 6 bases at J, with 12 bases between the two ends. Here the CDR3 DNA reads TGCGCCAGCAGCCAAGGGGTTATCATTCCCGGGGAGCTGTTTTTT. Amino acid sequence: CASSQGVIIPGELFF.

The chain employs TRBV11-3 and TRBJ2-2; D is possibly TRBD1 (5 bases). The CDR3 totals 16 residues. Germline lookup yields CDR1 SGHNT and CDR2 YENEEA. Trimming cost V 5 bases and J 1 base, with 14 bases left between them. The CDR3 here is CASSPRQPENTGELFF. As DNA, the CDR3 is TGTGCCAGCAGCCCCCGACAGCCTGAGAACACCGGGGAGCTGTTTTTT.

This clonotype was counted a few times. The genes are TRBV7-9 and TRBJ2-1; D might be TRBD2 (7 bases). V was trimmed by 1 base and J by 9 bases, leaving 13 bases between them. CDR3 length: 14 residues. Germline V lookup: CDR1 SEHNR, CDR2 FQNEAQ (reference sequence). This CDR3 reads CASSLVGGLTEQFF. The CDR3 bases are TGTGCCAGCAGCTTAGTCGGGGGGCTGACTGAGCAGTTCTTC. The variable domain in full, completed from reference TRBV7-9 and TRBJ2-1, reads DTGVSQNPRHKITKRGQNVTFRCDPISEHNRLYWYRQTLGQGPEFLTYFQNEAQLEKSRLLSDRFSAERPKGSFSTLEIQRTEQGDSAMYLCASSLVGGLTEQFFGPGTRLTVL.

This sequence joins TRBV20-1 and TRBJ1-4, with D perhaps TRBD1 (6 bases). Germline CDR1 reads DFQATT; CDR2 reads SNEGSKA (reference sequence). V was shortened by 6 bases and J by 2 bases, with 10 bases between the two germline ends. The length of the CDR3 is 13 residues. Here the CDR3 reads CSAIQGTNEKLFF. CDR3 nucleotides: TGCAGTGCGATACAGGGTACTAATGAAAAACTGTTTTTT.

V is TRBV6-2 or TRBV6-3 and J is TRBJ1-1; no reliable D call. Trimming pared 6 bases from V and 1 base from J, leaving 12 bases between. Per the germline V gene, CDR1 is MNHEY and CDR2 is SVGEGT. This CDR3 spans 14 amino acids. Here the CDR3 DNA reads TGTGCCAGCAGAGGCGCCGGCGGGAACACTGAAGCTTTCTTT. It encodes CASRGAGGNTEAFF.

The chain links TRBV7-2 to TRBJ2-5, with D perhaps being TRBD1 or TRBD2 (5 bases each). CDR1 and CDR2 (germline): SGHTA, FQGNSA. Trimming removed 5 bases from V and 3 bases from J, with 13 bases in between. The CDR3 totals 14 residues. CDR3 nucleotide sequence: TGTGCCAGCAGCGTCGGGACCGGAGAAGAGACCCAGTACTTC. Protein: CASSVGTGEETQYF.

The CDR3 DNA is TGCGCCAGCAGTGGCTCCAGGGGCGAAAGCACTGAAGCTTTCTTT. Encoded protein: CASSGSRGESTEAFF. The chain employs TRBV10-2 and TRBJ1-1; possible D gene TRBD1, 6 bases. CDR3 size: 15 residues. Germline V gene data show CDR1 as WSHSY and CDR2 as SAAADI. The germline V and J ends were trimmed by 4 bases and 4 bases, with 16 bases remaining between them.

This clonotype was picked up a small number of times. The chain joins TRBV5-1 to TRBJ2-7; perhaps TRBD2 as D (5 bases). V was pared by 0 bases and J by 4 bases, with 14 bases between. The CDR3 has 15 residues. Germline assignment: CDR1 SGHRS and CDR2 YFSETQ. The CDR3 coding sequence is TGCGCCAGCAGCTTGGTGGGAGCCCCCTTTTACGAGCAGTACTTC. Translated: CASSLVGAPFYEQYF.

This clonotype was counted a few times. This chain links TRBV29-1 with TRBJ2-6; D is ambiguous. CDR1 SQVTM and CDR2 ANQGSEA come from the germline V gene. The CDR3 length is 15 residues. V was trimmed by 1 base and J by 0 bases, leaving 7 bases between them. CDR3 amino acids: CSVEVPHSGANVLTF. In DNA, the CDR3 is TGCAGCGTTGAAGTCCCCCACTCTGGGGCCAACGTCCTGACTTTC.

The chain links TRBV24-1 to TRBJ2-2; a possible D gene is TRBD1 (6 bases). Per the germline V gene, CDR1 is KGHDR and CDR2 is SFDVKD. This CDR3 has 15 amino acids. With 4 bases removed from V and 1 base from J, the gap between germline ends came to 9 bases. The CDR3 loop reads CATSDPGQNTGELFF. Written as DNA, the CDR3 is TGTGCCACCAGTGACCCGGGACAGAACACCGGGGAGCTGTTTTTT.

This rearrangement joins TRBV7-6 to TRBJ2-3; 7 nucleotides match TRBD1. Germline CDR1 and CDR2: SGHVS and FNYEAQ. Unmatched junction bases numbered 11, after V lost 5 bases and J lost 0 bases. The CDR3 sequence is 17 residues long. CDR3 nucleotides: TGTGCCAGCAGCCTGTTAGAAGGGACAGCTAGCACAGATACGCAGTATTTT. Amino acid sequence: CASSLLEGTASTDTQYF.

The rearrangement uses TRBV19 and TRBJ1-5; no firm D call. The ends were cut back, 6 bases at V and 5 bases at J, with 17 bases in the middle. The CDR3 loop spans 15 amino acids. CDR1 LNHDA and CDR2 SQIVND come from the germline V gene (reference sequence). CDR3 nucleotide sequence: TGTGCCAGTAGCGCCACGAGGGATAGTTATCAGCCCCAGCATTTT. Amino acids: CASSATRDSYQPQHF.